This T cell receptor beta chain emerged from a study of radiation and T cells in renal cell carcinoma. Findings and caveats of the study: No pretreatment tumor biopsies were available for baseline clonotypes.

The germline V and J ends were trimmed by 5 bases and 5 bases, with 16 bases remaining between them. Germline V CDR1 and CDR2: SGHAT, FQNNGV. This CDR3 is built from 14 residues. Time point in this sample: blood 4 weeks post-SBRT, at nephrectomy. Treatment indicated: 15 Gy SBRT to primary tumor, nephrectomy 4 weeks later. Measured with immunoSEQ multiplex PCR; TCRdb has only the in-frame clones, and not every one. The sample holds about 86,000 clones, around 85% seen once. This clone has just a few counts. Its target is unknown. The V gene is TRBV11-2, the J gene TRBJ2-7, with D tentatively TRBD1 (6 bases). This specimen consisted of blood, obtained from a patient whose treatment included radiotherapy and nephrectomy. The origin of this receptor is a man in his fifties or sixties with renal cell carcinoma. For the CDR3, the DNA is TGTGCCAGCAGCCCCCTGAGGGGGAAACACGAGCAGTACTTC. It encodes CASSPLRGKHEQYF.